This is a list of T cell receptor beta chains from one sample in a study of T cell responses to AZD1222 COVID-19 vaccine. The repertoire was sequenced with immunoSEQ multiplex PCR; TCRdb's copy has only in-frame clones and lacks some. The sample consists of 110,000 to 150,000 clones, about 89% of them appearing once. The sequences come from peripheral blood, collected on day 0 of AZD1222 vaccination. Receptor source: an adult in good health. Each CDR3 is given with its conserved first and last residue. A D gene is named only where the DNA matches it firmly. A row's size may be missing; if present it is once, few, many or a size class.

V gene	D gene	clone size	J gene	CDR3 protein	CDR3 DNA
TRBV29-1	TRBD1	once	TRBJ1-4	CSVGGGGEKLFF	TGCAGCGTTGGAGGGGGCGGTGAAAAACTGTTTTTT
TRBV6-5	-	-	TRBJ2-6	CASTLISSGANVLTF	TGTGCCAGCACACTTATAAGCTCTGGGGCCAACGTCCTGACTTTC
TRBV5-4	-	-	TRBJ1-2	CASSLGGTYGYTF	TGTGCCAGCAGCTTGGGAGGGACCTATGGCTACACCTTC
TRBV30	TRBD1	-	TRBJ1-5	CAWSGGGGQPQHF	TGTGCCTGGAGTGGAGGGGGCGGTCAGCCCCAGCATTTT
TRBV9	TRBD2	-	TRBJ2-2	CASSEREAGNGGELFF	TGTGCCAGCAGCGAGCGGGAGGCGGGAAATGGCGGGGAGCTGTTTTTT
TRBV5-5	-	-	TRBJ2-7	CASSLGLPSPYEQYF	TGTGCCAGCAGCTTGGGACTACCCTCCCCCTACGAGCAGTACTTC
TRBV3-1/TRBV3-2	-	-	TRBJ2-4	CASSQAGRAKNIQYF	TGTGCCAGCAGCCAAGCGGGAAGGGCCAAAAACATTCAGTACTTC
TRBV5-5	-	-	TRBJ2-1	CASSEKGRTYNEQFF	TGTGCCAGCAGCGAAAAGGGACGGACCTACAATGAGCAGTTCTTC
TRBV6-5	-	-	TRBJ2-7	CASSYGQNYEQYF	TGTGCCAGCAGTTACGGGCAAAACTACGAGCAGTACTTC
TRBV5-4	TRBD1	-	TRBJ2-7	CASSTTGFSYEQYF	TGTGCCAGCAGCACGACAGGGTTCTCCTACGAGCAGTACTTC
TRBV7-6	-	-	TRBJ2-3	CASSNDSGRRTDTQYF	TGTGCCAGCAGCAATGACAGTGGGAGAAGGACAGATACGCAGTATTTT